Listed here are 32 T cell receptor beta chains from one sample, sequenced in a study of blood T cell repertoires in COVID-19. The protocol was immunoSEQ multiplex PCR, while the TCRdb copy is restricted to in-frame clones and leaves out a portion. The table lists 80,000 to 95,000 clones, around 81% of them singletons. Specimen: peripheral blood. The receptors were gathered from an elderly man with acute or convalescent COVID-19.

J is TRBJ1-2 and V is TRBV5-1, with 9 bases that match TRBD1. There are 15 residues in the CDR3. Germline CDR1 reads SGHRS; CDR2 reads YFSETQ. V trimming: 2 bases; J trimming: 5 bases; junction bases outside the gene matches: 7. The chain's CDR3 is CASSFSIQGAYGYTF. As DNA, the CDR3 is TGCGCCAGCAGCTTTTCCATACAGGGGGCTTATGGCTACACCTTC.

The chain is built from TRBV29-1 and TRBJ1-2, with D uncertain. CDR1 SQVTM and CDR2 ANQGSEA come from the germline V gene. The CDR3 has 14 amino acids. V was shortened by 4 bases and J by 1 base, with 13 bases between the two germline ends. CDR3 region: CSVGPGGINYGYTF. Here the CDR3 DNA reads TGCAGCGTTGGACCGGGAGGAATTAACTATGGCTACACCTTC.

J is TRBJ1-5 and V is TRBV7-2; D perhaps matches TRBD1 (6 bases). The CDR3 runs to 15 residues. Germline lookup yields CDR1 SGHTA and CDR2 FQGNSA. Deletions cut 2 bases from V and 5 bases from J, with 13 bases between. CDR3 amino acids: CASSLLGARDQPQHF. In nucleotides, the CDR3 is TGTGCCAGCAGCTTATTGGGGGCTCGGGATCAGCCCCAGCATTTT.

The CDR3 is CASSLHRGETQYF. CDR3 in DNA: TGTGCCAGCAGCCTGCACAGGGGTGAGACCCAGTACTTC. The V and J genes are TRBV7-2 and TRBJ2-5; 7 bases map to TRBD1. The germline V gene encodes CDR1 SGHTA and CDR2 FQGNSA. Unmatched junction bases numbered 5, after V lost 5 bases and J lost 5 bases. CDR3 size: 13 residues.

The V gene is TRBV9, the J gene TRBJ2-1, with 8 bases lining up with TRBD1. The CDR3 has 16 amino acids. V lost 0 bases, J lost 6 bases, and 8 bases stayed unmatched. Germline CDR1 SGDLS, CDR2 YYNGEE. CDR3 nucleotides: TGTGCCAGCAGCGTAGGTCCCCTAACAGGGGGCAATGAGCAGTTCTTC. Translating gives CASSVGPLTGGNEQFF.

V is TRBV18 and J is TRBJ1-6; possible D gene TRBD1, 6 bases. Deletions cut 3 bases from V and 6 bases from J, with 12 bases between. In germline, CDR1 is KGHSH, CDR2 LQKENI. The CDR3 is 15 residues long. CDR3 protein: CASSPLDSLNSPLHF. The CDR3 coding sequence is TGTGCCAGCTCACCGCTGGACAGCCTTAATTCACCCCTCCACTTT. Filled out from reference TRBV18 and TRBJ1-6, the complete variable domain reads NAGVMQNPRHLVRRRGQEARLRCSPMKGHSHVYWYRQLPEEGLKFMVYLQKENIIDESGMPKERFSAEFPKEGPSILRIQQVVRGDSAAYFCASSPLDSLNSPLHFGNGTRLTVT.

This clone has just a few counts. The chain recombines TRBV7-2 with TRBJ2-5; the D gene is possibly TRBD2 (5 bases). V was shortened by 5 bases and J by 5 bases, with 15 bases between the two germline ends. CDR3 length: 14 residues. Germline CDR1 and CDR2: SGHTA and FQGNSA. The CDR3 here is CASSPRLGGETQYF. DNA of the CDR3: TGTGCCAGCAGCCCCCGGTTAGGCGGGGAGACCCAGTACTTC.

The chain links TRBV11-3 to TRBJ2-7, with TRBD1 matching over 8 bases. V gave up 5 bases and J gave up 4 bases; unmatched junction bases: 13. This CDR3 spans 16 amino acids. Germline V gene data show CDR1 as SGHNT and CDR2 as YENEEA. CDR3 in DNA: TGTGCCAGCAGCCGGGGTGTCGGACAGGGAAAATACGAGCAGTACTTC. Translated, it gives CASSRGVGQGKYEQYF.

The CDR3 protein is CSAAGLAGVNEQFF. The CDR3 region has the DNA TGCAGCGCAGCCGGACTAGCGGGAGTGAATGAGCAGTTCTTC. The chain carries TRBV29-1 and TRBJ2-1; 13 bases are shared with TRBD2. J lost 7 bases, V lost 7 bases, and 7 bases had no gene match. In germline, CDR1 is SQVTM, CDR2 ANQGSEA. This CDR3 region has 14 residues.

The V gene is TRBV28, the J gene TRBJ2-1; D possibly corresponds to TRBD1 (6 bases). Per germline, CDR1 MDHEN and CDR2 SYDVKM. CDR3 size: 15 residues. The V gene lost 5 bases and the J gene lost 0 bases, with 11 bases spanning the gap. In DNA, the CDR3 is TGTGCCAGCAGTACAGGGACCTTCTCCTACAATGAGCAGTTCTTC. Translation: CASSTGTFSYNEQFF.

The V call is TRBV5-1, the J call TRBJ2-5; TRBD1 matches at 10 bases. The CDR3 extends over 13 amino acids. After removal of 5 bases from V and 4 bases from J, the junction contained 2 bases not matched to a gene. Per germline, CDR1 SGHRS and CDR2 YFSETQ. CDR3 coding DNA: TGCGCCAGCAGTGGACAGGGGGGAGAGACCCAGTACTTC. This codes for CASSGQGGETQYF.

This clone appeared a few times. The rearrangement joins TRBV6-5 to TRBJ1-1; 7 nucleotides line up with TRBD1. The CDR3 length is 14 residues. Germline loops: CDR1 MNHEY, CDR2 SVGAGI. V shed 7 bases and J 1 base; nucleotides not matched to a gene: 6. The CDR3 bases are TGTGCCAGCAACTACAGGACAGGGAACACTGAAGCTTTCTTT. Its translation is CASNYRTGNTEAFF.

The CDR3 here is CASSLEGGTGTDTQYF. For the CDR3, the DNA is TGTGCCAGCAGCTTAGAAGGGGGGACAGGCACAGATACGCAGTATTTT. The chain uses TRBV13 and TRBJ2-3, with D perhaps TRBD1 (7 bases). Germline lookup yields CDR1 PRHDT and CDR2 FYEKMQ (reference sequence). The V gene lost 1 base and the J gene lost 1 base, with 12 bases spanning the gap. This CDR3 has 16 amino acids. The complete variable domain, with remaining parts taken from reference TRBV13 and TRBJ2-3, reads AAGVIQSPRHLIKEKRETATLKCYPIPRHDTVYWYQQGPGQDPQFLISFYEKMQSDKGSIPDRFSAQQFSDYHSELNMSSLELGDSALYFCASSLEGGTGTDTQYFGPGTRLTVL.

The CDR3 DNA is TGTGCCAGCAGCTCTACGGGACAGTACGAGCAGTACTTC. The encoded protein is CASSSTGQYEQYF. The chain links TRBV5-6 to TRBJ2-7; TRBD1 agrees at 7 bases. Per germline, CDR1 SGHDT and CDR2 YYEEEE. The ends lost 3 bases at V and 4 bases at J; junction bases unmatched: 4. There are 13 residues in the CDR3.

This clone appeared a single time. V usage is TRBV4-2 and J usage is TRBJ2-7; D remains unclear. V lost 0 bases to trimming and J lost 5 bases, with 8 bases between them. The CDR3 is 13 amino acids. Germline V gives CDR1 LGHNA, CDR2 YNFKEQ. CDR3 nucleotide sequence: TGTGCCAGCAGCCAAGAAAGACGGGACGAGCAGTACTTC. Its translation is CASSQERRDEQYF.

V usage is TRBV7-2 and J usage is TRBJ2-7; 9 bases line up with TRBD2. The germline V gene encodes CDR1 SGHTA and CDR2 FQGNSA. The V and J ends lost 6 bases and 2 bases, in that order; junction bases with no gene match: 8. The CDR3 sequence is 15 residues long. The CDR3 sequence: CASSQGGLAAYEQYF. The CDR3 bases are TGTGCCAGCAGTCAAGGGGGACTAGCAGCCTACGAGCAGTACTTC.

This chain connects TRBV7-3 to TRBJ2-3; TRBD2 aligns across 12 bases. The germline gives CDR1 SGHTA, CDR2 FQGTGA. This CDR3 region has 16 residues. V shed 5 bases, J shed 5 bases, and the junction held 8 bases outside the gene matches. The CDR3: CASSAGLAGFLDTQYF. Here the CDR3 DNA reads TGTGCCAGCAGCGCTGGACTAGCGGGATTTTTAGATACGCAGTATTTT.

This chain joins TRBV9 and TRBJ1-1, with 9 nucleotides matching TRBD1. Germline CDR1 SGDLS, CDR2 YYNGEE. With 0 bases clipped from V and 1 base from J, the junction kept 7 bases outside the gene matches. The CDR3 contains 17 residues. DNA for the CDR3: TGTGCCAGCAGCGTAGTCCCGGGACAGGGTGGGAACACTGAAGCTTTCTTT. Translation gives CASSVVPGQGGNTEAFF.

Only one count was recorded for this clone. The chain uses TRBV6-2 or TRBV6-3 and TRBJ2-7; TRBD1 matches at 9 bases. J was trimmed by 0 bases and V by 4 bases; bases with no gene match: 4. This CDR3 contains 15 residues. CDR1 and CDR2 from the germline V gene are MNHEY and SVGEGT. CDR3 DNA: TGTGCCAGCAGTTCCCCGGACAGGGGCTCCTACGAGCAGTACTTC. Its translation is CASSSPDRGSYEQYF.

This rearrangement joins TRBV28 to TRBJ1-5, with D uncertain. CDR1 and CDR2 from the germline V gene are MDHEN and SYDVKM. The germline V and J ends were trimmed by 6 bases and 6 bases, with 12 bases remaining between them. This CDR3 contains 13 residues. CDR3 nucleotide sequence: TGTGCCAGCAGGACGGTTCCAGGTCAGCCCCAGCATTTT. Translation gives CASRTVPGQPQHF.

V is TRBV12-3 or TRBV12-4 and J is TRBJ1-5; D is undetermined. V lost 3 bases to trimming and J lost 10 bases, with 13 bases between them. This CDR3 has 13 residues. CDR3 nucleotides: TGTGCCAGCAGTTTTACCGGGATCAATCCCCAGCATTTT. This sequence encodes CASSFTGINPQHF.

This chain links TRBV7-2 with TRBJ2-3; 7 nucleotides agree with TRBD2. Germline V gene data show CDR1 as SGHTA and CDR2 as FQGNSA. J was trimmed by 1 base and V by 5 bases; bases with no gene match: 3. The CDR3 spans 14 residues. CDR3 DNA sequence: TGTGCCAGCAGCCCGGGACTACGCACAGATACGCAGTATTTT. Protein sequence: CASSPGLRTDTQYF.

This clone was observed a few times. The CDR3 region has the DNA TGTGCCAGCAGTCCCCGGGGGTTTAATGAAAAACTGTTTTTT. As protein: CASSPRGFNEKLFF. The chain combines TRBV6-5 with TRBJ1-4; possibly TRBD1 for D (5 bases). This CDR3 has 14 residues. Trimming left V 5 bases short and J 4 bases short, with 11 bases between. Germline V lookup: CDR1 MNHEY, CDR2 SVGAGI.

This rearrangement joins TRBV4-3 to TRBJ1-6, with 10 nucleotides matching TRBD1. V shed 3 bases, J shed 7 bases, and the junction held 6 bases outside the gene matches. Germline CDR1 is LGHNA and CDR2 is YSLEER. This CDR3 region has 16 residues. The chain's CDR3 is CASSHTTGGRNSPLHF. DNA of the CDR3: TGCGCCAGCAGCCATACGACAGGGGGCAGGAATTCACCCCTCCACTTT.

V usage is TRBV25-1 and J usage is TRBJ2-7; maybe TRBD1 (5 bases). The ends were cut back, 5 bases at V and 1 base at J, with 9 bases in the middle. Germline CDR1 reads MGHDK; CDR2 reads SYGVNS. This CDR3 has 13 residues. CDR3 protein: CASSRQSSYEQYF. The DNA for the CDR3 is TGTGCCAGCAGTAGACAGAGTTCCTACGAGCAGTACTTC.

The chain has TRBV4-2 and TRBJ1-3; 9 nucleotides match TRBD1. This CDR3 has 17 residues. Looked up from germline, CDR1 is LGHNA and CDR2 is YNFKEQ. With 0 bases clipped from V and 4 bases from J, the junction kept 7 bases outside the gene matches. The CDR3 sequence is CASSQDQGTGGGNTIYF. Written as DNA, the CDR3 is TGTGCCAGCAGCCAAGATCAGGGAACAGGGGGCGGAAACACCATATATTTT.

J is TRBJ2-2 and V is TRBV7-2; D may be TRBD2 (6 bases). The V gene lost 3 bases and the J gene lost 2 bases, with 10 bases spanning the gap. The germline V gene encodes CDR1 SGHTA and CDR2 FQGNSA. This CDR3 contains 15 residues. CDR3 nucleotides: TGTGCCAGCAGCTTGAGGGACTTAAACACCGGGGAGCTGTTTTTT. It yields the protein CASSLRDLNTGELFF.

J is TRBJ1-3 and V is TRBV28, with D tentatively TRBD1 (5 bases). The CDR3 consists of 15 residues. Germline CDR1 MDHEN, CDR2 SYDVKM. Trimming shortened V by 2 bases and J by 0 bases, and 8 bases separated the two germline ends. CDR3 nucleotides: TGTGCCAGCAGTTTAAGGGGATCCTCTGGAAACACCATATATTTT. Its translation: CASSLRGSSGNTIYF.

The rearrangement joins TRBV30 to TRBJ1-6; D remains ambiguous. Trimming pared 3 bases from V and 4 bases from J, leaving 13 bases between. Per germline, CDR1 GTSNPN and CDR2 SVGIG (reference sequence). This CDR3 has 15 residues. This CDR3 is CAWSALYRYNSPLHF. CDR3 DNA sequence: TGTGCCTGGAGCGCCCTCTACAGATATAATTCACCCCTCCACTTT.

The chain is built from TRBV5-5 and TRBJ2-1; 14 bases match TRBD2. The ends lost 1 base at V and 6 bases at J; junction bases unmatched: 9. Looked up from germline, CDR1 is SGHKS and CDR2 is YYEKEE (reference sequence). The CDR3 is made up of 18 amino acids. CDR3 nucleotides: TGTGCCAGCAGCTTGCCTGGACTAGCGGGAGGAGGTGGCAATGAGCAGTTCTTC. It translates to CASSLPGLAGGGGNEQFF. The whole variable domain, filled in from reference TRBV5-5 and TRBJ2-1, reads DAGVTQSPTHLIKTRGQQVTLRCSPISGHKSVSWYQQVLGQGPQFIFQYYEKEERGRGNFPDRFSARQFPNYSSELNVNALLLGDSALYLCASSLPGLAGGGGNEQFFGPGTRLTVL.

The J gene is TRBJ2-7, the V gene TRBV11-2; D is uncertain. Deletions cut 0 bases from V and 2 bases from J, with 11 bases between. The CDR3 is 15 residues long. In germline, CDR1 is SGHAT, CDR2 FQNNGV. CDR3 region: CASSLDRVRTYEQYF. CDR3 DNA: TGTGCCAGCAGCTTAGATCGGGTCAGAACCTACGAGCAGTACTTC.

This clone was seen once. The V gene is TRBV18, the J gene TRBJ1-4; D is unclear. This CDR3 has 13 amino acids. Germline CDR1 and CDR2: KGHSH and LQKENI. The V and J ends lost 4 bases and 8 bases respectively, with 11 bases between them. Written as DNA, the CDR3 is TGTGCCAGCTCACTGAGCTTATCCGAAAAACTGTTTTTT. It translates to CASSLSLSEKLFF.